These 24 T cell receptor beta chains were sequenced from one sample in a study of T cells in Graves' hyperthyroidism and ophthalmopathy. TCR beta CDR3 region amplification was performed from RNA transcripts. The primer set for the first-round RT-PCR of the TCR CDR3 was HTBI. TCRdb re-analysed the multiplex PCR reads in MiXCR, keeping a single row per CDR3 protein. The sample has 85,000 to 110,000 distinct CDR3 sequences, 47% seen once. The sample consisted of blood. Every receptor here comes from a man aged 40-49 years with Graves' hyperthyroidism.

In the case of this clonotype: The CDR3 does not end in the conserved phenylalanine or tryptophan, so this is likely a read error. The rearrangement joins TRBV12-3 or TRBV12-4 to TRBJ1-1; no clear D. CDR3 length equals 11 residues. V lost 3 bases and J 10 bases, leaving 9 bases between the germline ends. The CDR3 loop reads CASSFSMGAFS. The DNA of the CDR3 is TGTGCCAGCAGTTTTAGCATGGGAGCTTTCTCT.

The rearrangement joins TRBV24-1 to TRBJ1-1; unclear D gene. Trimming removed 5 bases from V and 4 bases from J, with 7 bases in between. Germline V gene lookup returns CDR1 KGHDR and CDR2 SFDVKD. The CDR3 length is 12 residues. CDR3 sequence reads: CATSGPGTEAFF. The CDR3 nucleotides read TGTGCCACCAGTGGCCCTGGCACTGAAGCTTTCTTT.

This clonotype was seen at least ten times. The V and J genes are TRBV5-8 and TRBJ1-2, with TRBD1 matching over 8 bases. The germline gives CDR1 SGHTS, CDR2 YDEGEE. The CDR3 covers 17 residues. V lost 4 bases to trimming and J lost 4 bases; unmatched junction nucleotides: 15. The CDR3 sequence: CASSPQGAVLLSYGYTF. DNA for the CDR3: TGTGCCAGCAGCCCGCAGGGGGCCGTTCTACTAAGCTATGGCTACACCTTC.

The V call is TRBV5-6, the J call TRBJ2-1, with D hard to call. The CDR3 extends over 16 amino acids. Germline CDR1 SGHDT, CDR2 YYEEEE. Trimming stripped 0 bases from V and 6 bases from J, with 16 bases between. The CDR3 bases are TGTGCCAGCAGCTTGGTATATAACCTAAGAACCAATGAGCAGTTCTTC. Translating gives CASSLVYNLRTNEQFF.

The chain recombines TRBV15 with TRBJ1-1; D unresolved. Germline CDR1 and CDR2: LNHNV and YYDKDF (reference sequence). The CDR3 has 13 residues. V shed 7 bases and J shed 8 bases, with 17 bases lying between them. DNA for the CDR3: TGTGCCACCACGCCGGATTGGGCGCCGGAAGCTTTCTTT. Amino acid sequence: CATTPDWAPEAFF.

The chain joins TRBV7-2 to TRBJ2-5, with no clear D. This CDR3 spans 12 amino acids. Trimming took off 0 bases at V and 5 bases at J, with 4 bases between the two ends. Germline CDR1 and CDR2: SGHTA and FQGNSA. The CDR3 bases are TGTGCCAGCAGCTTAGCGAGCGAGACCCAGTACTTC. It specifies CASSLASETQYF.

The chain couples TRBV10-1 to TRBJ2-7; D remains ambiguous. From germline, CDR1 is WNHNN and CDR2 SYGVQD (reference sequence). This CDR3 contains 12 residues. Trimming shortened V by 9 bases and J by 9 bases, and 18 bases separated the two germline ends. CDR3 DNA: TGCGCCAGAAGCCACTCTAGATGCGGGCAGTACTTC. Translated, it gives CARSHSRCGQYF.

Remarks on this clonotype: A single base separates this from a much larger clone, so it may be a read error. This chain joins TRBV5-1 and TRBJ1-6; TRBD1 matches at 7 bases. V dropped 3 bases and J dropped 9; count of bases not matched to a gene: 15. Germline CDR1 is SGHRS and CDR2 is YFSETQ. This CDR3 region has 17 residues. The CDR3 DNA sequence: TGCGCCAGCAGCTCAGGAAATCGGGACAGTGGAGTTTCACCCCTCCACTTT. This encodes CASSSGNRDSGVSPLHF.

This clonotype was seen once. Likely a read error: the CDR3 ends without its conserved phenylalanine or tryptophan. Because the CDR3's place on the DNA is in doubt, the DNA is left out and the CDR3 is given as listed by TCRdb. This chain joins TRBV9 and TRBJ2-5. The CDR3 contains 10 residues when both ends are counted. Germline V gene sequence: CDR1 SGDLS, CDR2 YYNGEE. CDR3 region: CASSFRPGTS.

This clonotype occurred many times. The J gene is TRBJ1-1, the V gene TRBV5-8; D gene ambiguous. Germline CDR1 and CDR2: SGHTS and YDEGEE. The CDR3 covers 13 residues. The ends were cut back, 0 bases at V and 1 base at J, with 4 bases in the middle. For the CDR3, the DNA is TGTGCCAGCAGCTTGGAACAGAACACTGAAGCTTTCTTT. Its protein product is CASSLEQNTEAFF.

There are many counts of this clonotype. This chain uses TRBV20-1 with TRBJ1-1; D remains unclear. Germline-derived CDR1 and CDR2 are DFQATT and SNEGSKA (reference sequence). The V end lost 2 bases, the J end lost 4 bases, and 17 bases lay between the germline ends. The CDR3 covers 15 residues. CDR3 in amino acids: CSARSYTDSLTEAFF. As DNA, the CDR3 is TGCAGTGCTAGATCCTACACCGACTCCCTCACTGAAGCTTTCTTT.

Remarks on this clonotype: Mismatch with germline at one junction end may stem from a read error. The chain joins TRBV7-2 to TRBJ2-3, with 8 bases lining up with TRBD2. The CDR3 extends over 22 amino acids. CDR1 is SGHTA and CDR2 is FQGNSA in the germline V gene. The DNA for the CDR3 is TGCGCCAGCAGCCAAGTAGTCCCGGTCCAGGCGGGACTAGTGGGAGGCACAGATACGCAGTATTTT. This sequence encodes CASSQVVPVQAGLVGGTDTQYF.

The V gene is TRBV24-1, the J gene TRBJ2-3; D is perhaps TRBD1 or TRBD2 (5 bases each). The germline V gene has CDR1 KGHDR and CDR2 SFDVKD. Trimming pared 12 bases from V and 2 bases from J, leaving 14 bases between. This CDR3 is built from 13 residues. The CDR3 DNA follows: TGTGCCGGCCAGGGACCTACCACAGATACGCAGTATTTT. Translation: CAGQGPTTDTQYF.

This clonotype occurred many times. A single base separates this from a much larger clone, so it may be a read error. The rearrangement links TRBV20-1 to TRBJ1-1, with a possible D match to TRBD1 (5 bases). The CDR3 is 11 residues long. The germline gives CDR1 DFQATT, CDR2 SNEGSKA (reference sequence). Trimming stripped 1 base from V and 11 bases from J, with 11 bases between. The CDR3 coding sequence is TGCAGTGCTAGAGGGGGGGTGCGGGCTTTCTTT. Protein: CSARGGVRAFF.

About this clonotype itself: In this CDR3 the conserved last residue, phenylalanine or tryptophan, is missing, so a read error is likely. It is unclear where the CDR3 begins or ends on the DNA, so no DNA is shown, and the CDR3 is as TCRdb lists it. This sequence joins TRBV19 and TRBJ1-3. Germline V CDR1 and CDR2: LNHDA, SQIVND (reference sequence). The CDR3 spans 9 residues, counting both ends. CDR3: CASSIGTFT.

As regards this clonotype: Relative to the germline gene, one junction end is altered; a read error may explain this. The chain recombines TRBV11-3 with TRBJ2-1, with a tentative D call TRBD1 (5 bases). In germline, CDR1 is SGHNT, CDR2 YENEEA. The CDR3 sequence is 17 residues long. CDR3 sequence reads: CASSQDWGSTYVSEQFF. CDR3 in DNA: TGCGCCAGCAGCCAAGATTGGGGCAGTACCTACGTTAGTGAGCAGTTCTTC.

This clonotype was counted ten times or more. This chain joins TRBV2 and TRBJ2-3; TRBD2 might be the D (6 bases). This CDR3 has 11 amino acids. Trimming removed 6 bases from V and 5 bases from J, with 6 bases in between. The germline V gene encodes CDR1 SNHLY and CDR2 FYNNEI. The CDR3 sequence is CASRGGDTQYF. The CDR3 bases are TGTGCCAGCAGGGGAGGAGATACGCAGTATTTT.

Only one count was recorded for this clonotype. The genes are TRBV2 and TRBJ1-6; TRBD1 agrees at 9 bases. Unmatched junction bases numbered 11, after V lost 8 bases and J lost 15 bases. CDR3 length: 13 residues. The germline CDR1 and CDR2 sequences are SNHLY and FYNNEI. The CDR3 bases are TGTGCCAGCGGGGGGGACAGGGCTTCTGGCCTCCACTTT. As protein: CASGGDRASGLHF. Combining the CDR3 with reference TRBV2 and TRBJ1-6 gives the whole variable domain EPEVTQTPSHQVTQMGQEVILRCVPISNHLYFYWYRQILGQKVEFLVSFYNNEISEKSEIFDDQFSVERPDGSNFTLKIRSTKLEDSAMYFCASGGDRASGLHFGNGTRLTVT.

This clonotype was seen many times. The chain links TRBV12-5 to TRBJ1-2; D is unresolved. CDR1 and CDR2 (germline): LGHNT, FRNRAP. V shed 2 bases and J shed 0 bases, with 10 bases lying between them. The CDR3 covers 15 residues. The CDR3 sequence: CASGLITHSNYGYTF. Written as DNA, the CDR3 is TGTGCTAGTGGTTTGATAACTCATTCTAACTATGGCTACACCTTC.

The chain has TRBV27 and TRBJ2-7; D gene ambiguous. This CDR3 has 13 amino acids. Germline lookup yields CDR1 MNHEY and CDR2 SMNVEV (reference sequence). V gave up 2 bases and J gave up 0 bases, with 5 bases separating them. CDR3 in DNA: TGTGCCAGCAGTTTAGACTTCTCCTACGAGCAGTACTTC. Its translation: CASSLDFSYEQYF.

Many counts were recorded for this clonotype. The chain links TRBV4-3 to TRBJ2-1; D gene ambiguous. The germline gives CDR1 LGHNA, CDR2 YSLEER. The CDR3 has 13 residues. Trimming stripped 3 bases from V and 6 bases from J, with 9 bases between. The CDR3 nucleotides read TGCGCCAGCAGCCAGGAACTTCTCAATGAGCAGTTCTTC. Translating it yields CASSQELLNEQFF.

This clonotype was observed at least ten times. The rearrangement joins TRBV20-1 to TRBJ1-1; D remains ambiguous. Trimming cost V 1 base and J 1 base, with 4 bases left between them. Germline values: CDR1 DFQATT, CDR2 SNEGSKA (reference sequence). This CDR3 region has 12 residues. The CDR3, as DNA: TGCAGTGCTAGAGGGGAGAACACTGAAGCTTTCTTT. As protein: CSARGENTEAFF.

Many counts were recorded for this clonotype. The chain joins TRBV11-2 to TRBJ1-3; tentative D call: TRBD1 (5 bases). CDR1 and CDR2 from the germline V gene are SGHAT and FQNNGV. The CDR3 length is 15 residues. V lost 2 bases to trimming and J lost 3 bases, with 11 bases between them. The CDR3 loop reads CASSLMGLGGNTIYF. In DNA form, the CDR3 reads TGTGCCAGCAGCTTAATGGGGCTGGGTGGAAACACCATATATTTT.

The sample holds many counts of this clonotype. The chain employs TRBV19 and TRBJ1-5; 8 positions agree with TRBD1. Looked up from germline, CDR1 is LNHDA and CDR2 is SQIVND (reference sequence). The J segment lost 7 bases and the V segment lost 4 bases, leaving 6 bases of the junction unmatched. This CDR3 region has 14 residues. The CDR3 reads CASSRTGKYQPQHF. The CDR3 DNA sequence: TGTGCCAGTAGTAGGACAGGGAAGTACCAGCCCCAGCATTTT.